The rows below give T cell receptor beta chains drawn from one sample of a study of human versus mouse CDR3 diversity and MHC coevolution. Repertoires were generated with immunoSEQ multiplex PCR, while TCRdb's copy carries only in-frame clones and drops some. The sample carries 50,000 to 70,000 clones, 90% to 95% recorded once. The specimen sequenced was naive CD4+ T cells from blood. The source is a person between 55 and 69 years old in good health. CDR3s include the opening cysteine and the closing phenylalanine or tryptophan. Each record gives: clone size, J gene, V gene, D gene, CDR3 protein, CDR3 DNA. A D gene is named only where the DNA matches it firmly. Clone size appears in some rows only: once, few, many, or a class for an expanded clone.

. | TRBJ1-6 | TRBV6-5 | TRBD1 | CASSYRGRGSPLHF | TGTGCCAGCAGCTACAGGGGTCGTGGTTCACCCCTCCACTTT
. | TRBJ2-1 | TRBV9 | TRBD2 | CASSVLTSGGNEQFF | TGTGCCAGCAGCGTTTTGACTAGCGGGGGCAATGAGCAGTTCTTC
. | TRBJ1-2 | TRBV6-6 | . | CASSYTEGGDLGYTF | TGTGCCAGCAGTTACACCGAGGGGGGGGATCTTGGCTACACCTTC
. | TRBJ2-7 | TRBV6-6 | TRBD1 | CASSRDRAYEQYF | TGTGCCAGCAGCCGGGACAGGGCCTACGAGCAGTACTTC
. | TRBJ1-1 | TRBV11-3 | . | CASSLDGQLATEAFF | TGTGCCAGCAGCTTAGATGGGCAGCTAGCGACTGAAGCTTTCTTT
. | TRBJ1-2 | TRBV19 | . | CATAQGGGYTF | TGTGCCACCGCACAGGGCGGGGGCTACACCTTC
. | TRBJ2-5 | TRBV6-5 | . | CASSPPASKETQYF | TGTGCCAGCAGCCCCCCAGCGTCTAAAGAGACCCAGTACTTC
. | TRBJ2-2 | TRBV7-9 | . | CASKLDAGELFF | TGTGCCAGTAAACTAGATGCCGGGGAGCTGTTTTTT
. | TRBJ2-5 | TRBV5-1 | TRBD2 | CASSPGTSGRAGGTQYF | TGCGCCAGCAGCCCTGGGACTAGCGGGAGGGCCGGAGGGACCCAGTACTTC
. | TRBJ2-3 | TRBV5-1 | TRBD1 | CASSREQGFRSGTQYF | TGCGCCAGCAGCCGGGAACAGGGGTTTAGGTCGGGTACGCAGTATTTT
. | TRBJ1-1 | TRBV5-4 | . | CASSLQENTEAFF | TGTGCCAGCAGCTTGCAGGAGAACACTGAAGCTTTCTTT
. | TRBJ2-1 | TRBV4-1 | TRBD1 | CASSQSYRGSYNEQFF | TGCGCCAGCAGCCAGTCCTACAGGGGGTCCTACAATGAGCAGTTCTTC
once | TRBJ1-3 | TRBV5-4 | . | CASSLDRADSGNTIYF | TGTGCCAGCAGCTTGGACAGGGCCGACTCTGGAAACACCATATATTTT
. | TRBJ1-3 | TRBV2 | . | CASSETPRGAGNTIYF | TGTGCCAGCAGTGAAACCCCGCGGGGAGCTGGAAACACCATATATTTT
. | TRBJ1-1 | TRBV5-6 | . | CASSLVPGVNTEAFF | TGTGCCAGCAGCTTGGTTCCAGGGGTGAACACTGAAGCTTTCTTT
. | TRBJ2-1 | TRBV19 | . | CASRQGSYNEQFF | TGTGCCAGTAGGCAGGGCTCCTACAATGAGCAGTTCTTC
. | TRBJ1-3 | TRBV5-1 | . | CASSLEGGSGNTIYF | TGCGCCAGCAGCTTGGAAGGGGGCTCTGGAAACACCATATATTTT
. | TRBJ2-3 | TRBV5-8 | . | CASSLGGSTDTQYF | TGTGCCAGCAGCTTGGGAGGAAGCACAGATACGCAGTATTTT
. | TRBJ2-4 | TRBV19 | TRBD2 | CASSIELAGKDIQYF | TGTGCCAGTAGTATTGAACTAGCGGGAAAGGACATTCAGTACTTC
once | TRBJ2-6 | TRBV4-2 | . | CASSQEEGTNPGANVLTF | TGTGCCAGCAGCCAAGAGGAGGGGACCAACCCCGGGGCCAACGTCCTGACTTTC
. | TRBJ2-7 | TRBV2 | TRBD2 | CASSSAGQSTTQYF | TGTGCCAGCAGTTCAGCGGGGCAGTCTACGACTCAGTACTTC